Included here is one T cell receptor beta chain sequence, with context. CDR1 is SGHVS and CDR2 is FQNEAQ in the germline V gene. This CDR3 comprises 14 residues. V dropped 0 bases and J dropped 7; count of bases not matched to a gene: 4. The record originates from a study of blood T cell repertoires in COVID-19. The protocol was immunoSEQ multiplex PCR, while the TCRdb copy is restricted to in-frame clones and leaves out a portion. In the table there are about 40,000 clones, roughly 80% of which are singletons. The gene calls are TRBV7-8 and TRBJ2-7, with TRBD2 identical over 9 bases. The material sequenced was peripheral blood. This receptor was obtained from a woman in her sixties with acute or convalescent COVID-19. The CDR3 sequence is CASSLAGLAREQYF. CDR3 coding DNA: TGTGCCAGCAGCTTAGCCGGACTAGCGCGGGAGCAGTACTTC.